The present T cell receptor beta chain was sequenced within a study of metastatic and nonmetastatic thyroid tumors. Study background: Repertoires from malignant and benign thyroid patients were compared across blood and tumor or nodule tissue. Regarding the study as a whole: Significantly greater TCR beta diversity was reportedly found in malignant thyroid tumors than in benign nodules (in blood and tumor).

Ahead of thyroid surgery, no patient had received treatment of any kind. Original processing methods: To classify distant metastasis in papillary thyroid cancer, a model was built from CDR3 differences across clinicopathological groups. TCRdb re-called the PCR reads via MiXCR. The V and J calls reflect TCRdb's pipeline rather than the authors' work. Of just under 20,000 clones listed, around 28% are singletons. This clone was detected many times. The antigen is unknown. The V gene end was trimmed by 3 bases and the J gene end by 1 base; junction bases not matched to a gene: 4. The germline V gene has CDR1 LNHDA and CDR2 SQIVND (reference sequence). There are 16 residues in the CDR3.

The material sequenced was blood. This chain joins TRBV19 and TRBJ2-3; 10 bases align to TRBD1. This clonotype originated in a female donor with papillary thyroid cancer or a benign thyroid nodule (not recorded which). Some clones in this sample may be carry-over from other donors' samples. The CDR3 sequence: CASSISGTGGTDTQYF. The CDR3 bases are TGTGCCAGTAGTATCTCCGGGACAGGGGGCACAGATACGCAGTATTTT.